The 28 T cell receptor beta chains below all came from one sample that was sequenced in a study of cytomegalovirus exposure and HLA in healthy donors. Vbeta (60) and Jbeta (13) primers were used in the PCR. Libraries were prepared by immunoSEQ multiplex PCR; TCRdb keeps only in-frame clonotypes and omits some of them. The table records around 130,000 clones, approximately 80% of them present only once. Sequenced sample: PBMCs. These receptors came from a woman between 18 and 29 years old in good health and CMV-seronegative.

The J gene is TRBJ2-2, the V gene TRBV19; weak D call: TRBD2 (6 bases). Germline V gene lookup returns CDR1 LNHDA and CDR2 SQIVND (reference sequence). The CDR3 totals 12 residues. The V and J ends lost 5 bases and 5 bases respectively, with 6 bases between them. The CDR3 DNA sequence: TGTGCCAGTAGTGCGGGGACCGGGGAGCTGTTTTTT. Protein: CASSAGTGELFF.

V and J are TRBV11-3 and TRBJ2-7; a weak D match, TRBD2 (5 bases). The CDR3 has 13 amino acids. The germline V and J ends were trimmed by 6 bases and 1 base, with 10 bases remaining between them. Germline V CDR1 and CDR2: SGHNT, YENEEA. The CDR3 DNA sequence: TGTGCCAGCAGGGACTTCTCTTCCTACGAGCAGTACTTC. It yields the protein CASRDFSSYEQYF.

CDR3 protein: CASSSTGREETQYF. The CDR3 region has the DNA TGTGCCAGCAGCTCGACAGGGCGGGAAGAGACCCAGTACTTC. The chain couples TRBV2 to TRBJ2-5, with 7 bases that match TRBD1. Germline CDR1 and CDR2: SNHLY and FYNNEI. This CDR3 region has 14 residues. V dropped 6 bases and J dropped 3; count of bases not matched to a gene: 7.

There are a few counts of this clone. The J gene is TRBJ1-2, the V gene TRBV25-1; D is unresolved. V gave up 1 base and J gave up 8 bases, with 11 bases separating them. The CDR3 totals 13 residues. The germline V gene has CDR1 MGHDK and CDR2 SYGVNS. For the CDR3, the DNA is TGTGCCAGCAGTGAATTCACAGCTAGCGGCTACACCTTC. This translates into CASSEFTASGYTF.

J is TRBJ1-2 and V is TRBV5-4; D remains ambiguous. V lost 5 bases and J lost 1, with 12 bases in between. CDR3 size: 14 residues. The germline V gene has CDR1 SGHNT and CDR2 YYREEE (reference sequence). CDR3 DNA sequence: TGTGCCAGCAGAGAACTTGGGAGTAACTATGGCTACACCTTC. Translated, it gives CASRELGSNYGYTF.

The rearrangement uses TRBV30 and TRBJ2-7, with 14 bases aligning to TRBD2. The CDR3 has 18 amino acids. The trim removed 0 bases at V and 2 bases at J, leaving 9 bases unmatched. Germline lookup yields CDR1 GTSNPN and CDR2 SVGIG (reference sequence). The chain's CDR3 is CAWSVLGLAGGHAYEQYF. In nucleotides, the CDR3 is TGTGCCTGGAGTGTACTCGGACTAGCGGGGGGACATGCCTACGAGCAGTACTTC.

The chain employs TRBV29-1 and TRBJ1-1; D is uncertain. This CDR3 comprises 14 residues. Deletions cut 6 bases from V and 1 base from J, with 15 bases between. Germline V gives CDR1 SQVTM, CDR2 ANQGSEA. The CDR3 here is CSVLPASSNTEAFF. In DNA, the CDR3 is TGCAGCGTCCTCCCCGCCAGTTCGAACACTGAAGCTTTCTTT.

This chain links TRBV11-2 with TRBJ1-3; D remains ambiguous. Per the germline V gene, CDR1 is SGHAT and CDR2 is FQNNGV. Trimming pared 5 bases from V and 0 bases from J, leaving 11 bases between. This CDR3 comprises 15 residues. The CDR3 nucleotides read TGTGCCAGCAGCCCACTATATTACTCTGGAAACACCATATATTTT. Protein product: CASSPLYYSGNTIYF.

The rearrangement links TRBV29-1 to TRBJ2-7; D might be TRBD2 (6 bases). Germline V gives CDR1 SQVTM, CDR2 ANQGSEA. Deletions cut 7 bases from V and 3 bases from J, with 19 bases between. This CDR3 is 14 amino acids long. CDR3 sequence: CSAVADGFFYEQYF. CDR3 DNA sequence: TGCAGCGCTGTAGCGGACGGATTTTTCTACGAGCAGTACTTC.

The rearrangement joins TRBV7-2 to TRBJ1-5; D unresolved. There are 16 residues in the CDR3. Germline V CDR1 and CDR2: SGHTA, FQGNSA. V gave up 5 bases and J gave up 0 bases, with 14 bases separating them. The CDR3 region is CASSPKGGYSNQPQHF. The DNA of the CDR3 is TGTGCCAGCAGCCCAAAGGGAGGGTATAGCAATCAGCCCCAGCATTTT.

The gene calls are TRBV5-1 and TRBJ2-5; no clear D gene. The end of the DNA fits TRBJ2-7 better, so the J call may be wrong. Germline V lookup: CDR1 SGHRS, CDR2 YFSETQ. The CDR3 has 13 residues. CDR3 DNA: TGCGCCAGCAGGGAGCGCCCCTCCTACGAGCAGTACTTC. The encoded protein is CASRERPSYEQYF.

This clone has just a few counts. The chain uses TRBV7-6 and TRBJ2-7, with 7 bases fitting TRBD1. This CDR3 has 15 amino acids. With V trimmed by 6 bases and J by 0 bases, 8 bases remained unmatched. Germline V gene data show CDR1 as SGHVS and CDR2 as FNYEAQ. This CDR3 reads CASSTPTGSSYEQYF. CDR3 coding DNA: TGTGCCAGCAGTACTCCGACAGGGTCCTCCTACGAGCAGTACTTC.

This chain joins TRBV5-1 and TRBJ2-3; no reliable D call. Germline lookup yields CDR1 SGHRS and CDR2 YFSETQ. Between the trimmed V and J ends, which lost 3 bases and 3 bases, there was a span of 23 bases. CDR3 length: 18 amino acids. The CDR3 DNA sequence: TGCGCCAGCAGCTGGGCCATGATTGCCTCACCTGAGACAGATACGCAGTATTTT. Amino acid sequence: CASSWAMIASPETDTQYF.

The gene calls are TRBV6-6 and TRBJ2-7, with 8 bases identical to TRBD1. After removal of 6 bases from V and 2 bases from J, the junction contained 12 bases not matched to a gene. This CDR3 has 16 residues. Germline V gene lookup returns CDR1 MNHNY and CDR2 SVGAGI (reference sequence). The CDR3 sequence is CASSKSRQGSTYEQYF. CDR3 DNA sequence: TGTGCCAGCAGCAAATCGCGACAGGGGTCGACCTACGAGCAGTACTTC.

The V and J genes are TRBV7-9 and TRBJ2-3; possibly TRBD1 for D (6 bases). Trimming removed 11 bases at V and 12 bases at J, with 18 bases between. The CDR3 totals 11 residues. In germline, CDR1 is SEHNR, CDR2 FQNEAQ (reference sequence). CDR3 protein: CALLGAAGQYF. The CDR3 coding sequence is TGTGCCCTTCTGGGGGCGGCGGGCCAGTATTTT. Together with reference TRBV7-9 and TRBJ2-3, the CDR3 gives the full variable domain: DTGVSQNPRHKITKRGQNVTFRCDPISEHNRLYWYRQTLGQGPEFLTYFQNEAQLEKSRLLSDRFSAERPKGSFSTLEIQRTEQGDSAMYLCALLGAAGQYFGPGTRLTVL.

The rearrangement joins TRBV5-4 to TRBJ2-3, with 7 bases that match TRBD1. Germline CDR1 is SGHNT and CDR2 is YYREEE (reference sequence). V trimming: 4 bases; J trimming: 10 bases; junction bases outside the gene matches: 18. The CDR3 is made up of 16 amino acids. CDR3 nucleotide sequence: TGTGCCAGCAGCCCATGGGGAGACAGGGCTACTGATCCGCAGTATTTT. This encodes CASSPWGDRATDPQYF.

The chain is built from TRBV11-2 and TRBJ2-2, with TRBD2 identical over 12 bases. This CDR3 region has 15 residues. V trimming: 4 bases; J trimming: 5 bases; junction bases outside the gene matches: 2. CDR1 and CDR2 (germline): SGHAT, FQNNGV. In DNA, the CDR3 is TGTGCCAGCAGCTCCGGACTAGCGGGAACCGGGGAGCTGTTTTTT. This translates into CASSSGLAGTGELFF. Drawing the rest from reference TRBV11-2 and TRBJ2-2, the complete variable domain is EAGVAQSPRYKIIEKRQSVAFWCNPISGHATLYWYQQILGQGPKLLIQFQNNGVVDDSQLPKDRFSAERLKGVDSTLKIQPAKLEDSAVYLCASSSGLAGTGELFFGEGSRLTVL.

The rearrangement joins TRBV19 to TRBJ1-1; D is unresolved. The CDR3 totals 13 residues. V shed 5 bases and J shed 1 base, with 8 bases lying between them. The germline CDR1 and CDR2 sequences are LNHDA and SQIVND (reference sequence). Here the CDR3 reads CASSLSPNTEAFF. In nucleotides, the CDR3 is TGTGCCAGTAGTCTTAGCCCGAACACTGAAGCTTTCTTT.

The genes are TRBV6-1 and TRBJ1-2, with D tentatively TRBD1 (5 bases). The CDR3 covers 12 residues. In germline, CDR1 is MNHNS, CDR2 SASEGT. Deletions cut 7 bases from V and 5 bases from J, with 11 bases between. CDR3 loop: CASTMTEYGYTF. The DNA for the CDR3 is TGTGCCAGCACCATGACAGAATATGGCTACACCTTC.

CDR3 nucleotide sequence: TGTGCCAGCAGTGCGAACCAACAGGGGGCAGGAGAGCAGTACTTC. It codes for CASSANQQGAGEQYF. The chain combines TRBV2 with TRBJ2-7; 9 bases are a match to TRBD1. CDR1 is SNHLY, CDR2 FYNNEI, per germline. Trimming took 4 bases from V and 7 from J; bases not matched to a gene: 11. This CDR3 has 15 residues.

CDR3 in amino acids: CASSQEESAPGEQYF. The DNA of the CDR3 is TGTGCCAGCAGCCAAGAAGAGAGCGCCCCAGGGGAGCAGTACTTC. The gene calls are TRBV4-2 and TRBJ2-7, with a weak D call TRBD1 (5 bases). This CDR3 comprises 15 residues. Germline CDR1 is LGHNA and CDR2 is YNFKEQ. Trimming stripped 0 bases from V and 7 bases from J, with 16 bases between.

This chain joins TRBV5-4 and TRBJ2-1, with D possibly TRBD1 on 6 matching bases. CDR1 is SGHNT and CDR2 is YYREEE in the germline V gene (reference sequence). This CDR3 has 16 amino acids. Trimming cost V 4 bases and J 3 bases, with 17 bases left between them. CDR3 nucleotide sequence: TGTGCCAGCAGCCTACAGGGAAACTATAACTACAATGAGCAGTTCTTC. Protein sequence: CASSLQGNYNYNEQFF.

The chain couples TRBV6-1 to TRBJ1-5; 7 nucleotides line up with TRBD1. Germline V gene sequence: CDR1 MNHNS, CDR2 SASEGT. The CDR3 loop spans 15 amino acids. V was clipped by 0 bases and J by 12 bases; unmatched bases: 11. The CDR3 protein is CASSEARQEPGGQHF. The CDR3 region has the DNA TGTGCCAGCAGTGAAGCGCGTCAGGAGCCAGGGGGCCAGCATTTT.

The chain employs TRBV30 and TRBJ1-4; possibly TRBD1 for D (5 bases). The CDR3 contains 14 residues. CDR1 and CDR2 from the germline V gene are GTSNPN and SVGIG (reference sequence). V dropped 0 bases and J dropped 8 bases, with 13 bases sitting between them. The CDR3 reads CAWSVRGTPEKLFF. For the CDR3, the DNA is TGTGCCTGGAGTGTGCGAGGGACTCCAGAAAAACTGTTTTTT.

The V and J genes are TRBV5-5 and TRBJ2-5; D is ambiguous. The CDR3 loop spans 12 amino acids. V was trimmed by 0 bases and J by 5 bases, leaving 5 bases between them. Germline V gene lookup returns CDR1 SGHKS and CDR2 YYEKEE (reference sequence). CDR3 nucleotide sequence: TGTGCCAGCAGCTTGGATGCGGAGACCCAGTACTTC. This translates into CASSLDAETQYF.

This rearrangement joins TRBV7-6 to TRBJ2-5; 11 nucleotides line up with TRBD1. There are 16 residues in the CDR3. Germline V gene data show CDR1 as SGHVS and CDR2 as FNYEAQ. Germline trimming cut 0 bases from V and 4 bases from J; bases unmatched to any gene: 4. This CDR3 reads CASSLARTGGRETQYF. The CDR3 coding sequence is TGTGCCAGCAGCTTAGCTCGGACAGGGGGCCGAGAGACCCAGTACTTC.

V and J are TRBV25-1 and TRBJ2-7; a possible D gene is TRBD1 (6 bases). Germline V CDR1 and CDR2: MGHDK, SYGVNS. V lost 6 bases and J lost 2, with 11 bases in between. This CDR3 has 13 amino acids. The CDR3 sequence: CASRATGTYEQYF. CDR3 nucleotides: TGTGCCAGCAGGGCCACAGGGACCTACGAGCAGTACTTC.

The chain is built from TRBV6-5 and TRBJ1-3, with D possibly TRBD1 on 6 matching bases. The CDR3 is made up of 16 amino acids. The V and J ends lost 0 bases and 1 base respectively, with 10 bases between them. Germline V gene lookup returns CDR1 MNHEY and CDR2 SVGAGI. CDR3 nucleotide sequence: TGTGCCAGCAGTTACTCCGGGACAATTTCTGGAAACACCATATATTTT. Translation gives CASSYSGTISGNTIYF.